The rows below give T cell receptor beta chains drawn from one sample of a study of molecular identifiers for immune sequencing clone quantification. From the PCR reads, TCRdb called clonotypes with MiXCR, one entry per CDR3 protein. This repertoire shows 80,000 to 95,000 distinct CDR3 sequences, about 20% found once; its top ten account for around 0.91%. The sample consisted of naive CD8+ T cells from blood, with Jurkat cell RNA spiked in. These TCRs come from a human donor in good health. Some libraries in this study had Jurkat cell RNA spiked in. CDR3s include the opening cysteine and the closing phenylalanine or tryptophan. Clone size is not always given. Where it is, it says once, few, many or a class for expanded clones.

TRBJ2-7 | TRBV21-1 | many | CASSKGGLVGFYEQYF
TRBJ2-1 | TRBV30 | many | CAWEGLAGDEQFF
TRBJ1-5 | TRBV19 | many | CASSWEDQPQHF
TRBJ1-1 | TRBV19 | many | CASSMMGYTEAFF
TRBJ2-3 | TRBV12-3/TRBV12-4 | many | CASSLGRLDTQYF
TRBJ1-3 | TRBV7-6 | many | CASSPEAPGYTIYF
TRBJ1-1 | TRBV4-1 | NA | CASSQGPAPEAFF
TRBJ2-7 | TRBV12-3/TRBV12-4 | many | CATGRRYYEQYF
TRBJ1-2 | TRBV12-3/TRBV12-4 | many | CASSTRIDNYGYTF
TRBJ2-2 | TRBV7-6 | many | CASSLSPVAGLNTGELFF
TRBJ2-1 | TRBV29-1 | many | CSVDSSGRYNEQFF
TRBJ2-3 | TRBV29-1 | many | CSVGEPGLTLLMQYF
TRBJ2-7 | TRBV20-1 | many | CSASSGATYEQYF
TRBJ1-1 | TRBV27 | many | CASRRGQGGTEAFF
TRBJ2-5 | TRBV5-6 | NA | CASSPESRIETQYF
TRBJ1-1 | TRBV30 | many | CAWSTGHTEAFF
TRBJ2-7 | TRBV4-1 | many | CASSQVKTGSYEQYF
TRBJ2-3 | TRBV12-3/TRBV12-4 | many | CASSFYGDTQYF
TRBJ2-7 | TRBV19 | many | CASSIISQGLGEQYF
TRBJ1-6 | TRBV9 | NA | CANSGREGSLLNSPLHF
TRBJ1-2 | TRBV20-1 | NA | CSAGDRTNYGYTF
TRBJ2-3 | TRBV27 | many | CASSLGQNTDTQYF
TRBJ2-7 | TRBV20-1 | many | CSAHEVNSYEQYF
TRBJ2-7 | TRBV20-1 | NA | CSAREPRAGSSYEQYF
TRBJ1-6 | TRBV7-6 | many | CASSLGDSDNSPLHF
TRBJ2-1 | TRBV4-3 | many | CASSQDGIAGSRANEQFF
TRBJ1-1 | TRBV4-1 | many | CASSQNRDRGWYTEAFF
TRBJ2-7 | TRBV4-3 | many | CASSQEPDSSYEQYF
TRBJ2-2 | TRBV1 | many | CTSKGTSGGAGNTGELFF
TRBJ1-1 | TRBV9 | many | CASSVEQGGTEAFF
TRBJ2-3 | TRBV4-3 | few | CASSQEGFGSRFSTDTQYF
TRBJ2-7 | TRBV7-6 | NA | CASSPTESSYEQYF
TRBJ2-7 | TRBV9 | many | CASSAPPTGVASEQYF
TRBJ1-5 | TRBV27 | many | CASSYSGDNQPQHF
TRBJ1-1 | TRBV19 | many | CASSIGTGGAFF
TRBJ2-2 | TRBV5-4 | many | CASSPSNDPNTGELFF
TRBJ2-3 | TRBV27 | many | CASLGTASTDTQYF
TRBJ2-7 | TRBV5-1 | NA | CASSLFSGSAYEQYF
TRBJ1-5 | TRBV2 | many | CASSAWTGGQPQHF
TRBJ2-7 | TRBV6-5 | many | CASSSTSGATYEQYF
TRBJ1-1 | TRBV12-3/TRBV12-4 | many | CASSPPDGRAEAFF
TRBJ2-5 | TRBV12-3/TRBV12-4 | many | CASGLAKETQYF
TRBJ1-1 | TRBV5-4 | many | CASSLGVNTEAFF
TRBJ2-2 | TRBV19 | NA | CASSIMTGELFF
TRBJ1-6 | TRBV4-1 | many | CASSQEMRGSYNSPLHF
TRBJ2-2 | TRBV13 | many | CASAHTGELFF
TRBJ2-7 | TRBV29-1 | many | CSVARDYEQYF
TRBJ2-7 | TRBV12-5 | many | CASGLDPHYEQYF
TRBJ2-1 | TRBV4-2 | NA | CASSQDRSGGAYNEQFF